This T cell receptor beta chain was retrieved from a study of cytomegalovirus exposure and HLA in healthy donors. Overall study results and limits: The CMV antigen specificity of a few CMV-associated chains was confirmed through in vitro analysis.

Sequencing was performed with immunoSEQ multiplex PCR; in TCRdb, only in-frame clones are kept and a portion is missing. The data show about 98,000 clones, about 90% seen once. For this clone: The antigen is undetermined.

Material: PBMCs. The TCR originated in a man younger than 30 in good health and CMV-seropositive.

The CDR3 DNA follows: TGTGCCAGCAGCTATCAGGGGCCCTACAATGAGCAGTTCTTC. Its protein product is CASSYQGPYNEQFF. This sequence joins TRBV5-4 and TRBJ2-1, with TRBD1 as a possible D gene (6 bases). Looked up from germline, CDR1 is SGHNT and CDR2 is YYREEE (reference sequence). The CDR3 extends over 14 amino acids. V lost 3 bases, J lost 2 bases, and 9 bases lay in between. Together with reference TRBV5-4 and TRBJ2-1, the CDR3 gives the full variable domain: ETGVTQSPTHLIKTRGQQVTLRCSSQSGHNTVSWYQQALGQGPQFIFQYYREEENGRGNFPPRFSGLQFPNYSSELNVNALELDDSALYLCASSYQGPYNEQFFGPGTRLTVL.